This T cell receptor beta chain was retrieved from a study of T cell repertoires in cytomegalovirus infection. Across the study: Public TCR beta signatures marked donors with CMV infection and the matching HLA.

Worth noting for this clonotype: Its matching antigen is unknown.

TCRdb redid the calling of the reads with MiXCR, one entry per CDR3 protein. The repertoire holds about 260,000 distinct CDR3 sequences, with roughly 15% as singletons. The study, taken as a whole, reports: CMV-specific HLA-C-restricted TCR beta clonotypes dominated the ex vivo response. The cumulative frequency of public TCR beta families identified carriers of CMV plus the relevant HLA.

Unmatched junction bases numbered 4, after V lost 1 base and J lost 4 bases. There are 14 residues in the CDR3. Germline V CDR1 and CDR2: SGHTA, FQGNSA. The sample comprised PBMCs. The gene calls are TRBV7-2 and TRBJ2-7, with 7 bases matching TRBD2. This clonotype was sampled from a human donor in good health (CMV status not recorded). Some clones in this sample may be carry-over from other donors' samples. The CDR3, as DNA: TGTGCCAGCAGCTTAGGAGCGGGGATTTACGAGCAGTACTTC. It is translated as CASSLGAGIYEQYF. Variable domain in full (rest from reference TRBV7-2 and TRBJ2-7): GAGVSQSPSNKVTEKGKDVELRCDPISGHTALYWYRQSLGQGLEFLIYFQGNSAPDKSGLPSDRFSAERTGGSVSTLTIQRTQQEDSAVYLCASSLGAGIYEQYFGPGTRLTVT.